Here is one T cell receptor beta chain with its context. V dropped 6 bases and J dropped 2 bases, with 16 bases sitting between them. The V gene's germline CDR1 is MNHEY and CDR2 SVGAGI. CDR3 size: 15 residues. The data were obtained in a study of blood T cell repertoires in COVID-19. About the study: The cDNA or gDNA used as material had been derived from T cells, B-cell-depleted T cells, or PBMCs.

TCRdb keeps only in-frame clones here, not all; method: immunoSEQ multiplex PCR. The data contain approximately 170,000 clones, more than 75% of them singletons. The receptor was isolated from a man aged 55 to 70 with active or convalescent COVID-19. The sequencing sample was made of peripheral blood. The genes are TRBV6-5 and TRBJ1-2, with a possible D match to TRBD1 (6 bases). The CDR3 is CASRGQQYKNYGYTF. The CDR3 nucleotides are TGTGCCAGCAGAGGACAGCAATATAAAAACTATGGCTACACCTTC.